The 15 T cell receptor beta chains below come from one sample, sequenced in a study of cytomegalovirus exposure and HLA in healthy donors. The protocol was immunoSEQ multiplex PCR, while the TCRdb copy is restricted to in-frame clones and leaves out a portion. The sample holds approximately 120,000 clones, 89% seen once. The specimen was PBMCs. All receptors derive from a woman aged 18-35 years in good health and CMV-seronegative.

The chain recombines TRBV30 with TRBJ1-5; TRBD1 might be the D (5 bases). With 2 bases removed from V and 3 bases from J, the gap between germline ends came to 11 bases. The CDR3 runs to 14 residues. Germline V gene sequence: CDR1 GTSNPN, CDR2 SVGIG (reference sequence). CDR3: CAWSPTEFNQPQHF. CDR3 nucleotides: TGTGCCTGGAGTCCGACAGAGTTCAATCAGCCCCAGCATTTT.

V usage is TRBV18 and J usage is TRBJ2-1, with a weak D call TRBD1 (6 bases). V was pared by 3 bases and J by 5 bases, with 11 bases between. Germline loops: CDR1 KGHSH, CDR2 LQKENI. CDR3 length equals 14 residues. CDR3 nucleotide sequence: TGTGCCAGCTCACCGCTTAGGGACAACAATGAGCAGTTCTTC. It translates to CASSPLRDNNEQFF.

This chain uses TRBV27 with TRBJ2-3; the D gene is possibly TRBD2 (5 bases). This CDR3 region has 14 residues. Germline loops: CDR1 MNHEY, CDR2 SMNVEV (reference sequence). The V gene lost 5 bases and the J gene lost 5 bases, with 14 bases spanning the gap. The CDR3 DNA sequence: TGTGCCAGCAGTCCGGCGAGGGCCGGAGATACGCAGTATTTT. It specifies CASSPARAGDTQYF.

This chain joins TRBV15 and TRBJ1-6, with D unresolved. V was pared by 7 bases and J by 0 bases, with 10 bases between. The germline V gene has CDR1 LNHNV and CDR2 YYDKDF (reference sequence). The CDR3 length is 15 residues. The CDR3 sequence: CATTGGDSYNSPLHF. Here the CDR3 DNA reads TGTGCCACCACGGGTGGTGACTCCTATAATTCACCCCTCCACTTT.

V and J are TRBV7-9 and TRBJ2-7, with a tentative D call TRBD2 (5 bases). Germline V CDR1 and CDR2: SEHNR, FQNEAQ (reference sequence). The V end was cut by 3 bases, the J end by 0 bases, with 6 bases between. There are 13 residues in the CDR3. The CDR3 sequence is CASSLGDSYEQYV. The DNA for the CDR3 is TGTGCCAGCAGCTTGGGAGACTCCTACGAGCAGTACGTC.

V and J are TRBV5-4 and TRBJ2-1, with 9 bases fitting TRBD2. Germline lookup yields CDR1 SGHNT and CDR2 YYREEE (reference sequence). This CDR3 is built from 15 residues. V shed 4 bases and J 5 bases; nucleotides not matched to a gene: 7. The CDR3 bases are TGTGCCAGCAGCAGACCTAGCGGGATCCACAATGAGCAGTTCTTC. Its protein product is CASSRPSGIHNEQFF.

The chain recombines TRBV28 with TRBJ2-3; 9 bases match TRBD1. The CDR3 contains 14 residues. CDR1 and CDR2 from the germline V gene are MDHEN and SYDVKM. The ends lost 8 bases at V and 2 bases at J; junction bases unmatched: 5. The CDR3 region has the DNA TGTGCCAGCGGGGGACAGGGATTCACAGATACGCAGTATTTT. It yields the protein CASGGQGFTDTQYF.

V gene TRBV6-5 combines with J gene TRBJ1-3, with D uncertain. Trimming removed 6 bases at V and 6 bases at J, with 12 bases between. CDR3 length: 13 residues. Germline loops: CDR1 MNHEY, CDR2 SVGAGI. CDR3 nucleotides: TGTGCCAGCAGCCCGGGTAGAAAAAACACCATATATTTT. Residues: CASSPGRKNTIYF.

CDR3 bases: TGTGCCAGCAGAGGTCGGGACAGGGGGAACACTGAAGCTTTCTTT. Encoded protein: CASRGRDRGNTEAFF. V usage is TRBV27 and J usage is TRBJ1-1; TRBD1 matches at 10 bases. The V gene end was trimmed by 6 bases and the J gene end by 1 base; junction bases not matched to a gene: 5. The germline V gene has CDR1 MNHEY and CDR2 SMNVEV (reference sequence). The CDR3 runs to 15 residues.

This clone was counted only a few times. V and J are TRBV5-6 and TRBJ1-2, with 12 bases matching TRBD1. The CDR3 length is 17 residues. Unmatched junction bases numbered 10, after V lost 1 base and J lost 6 bases. In germline, CDR1 is SGHDT, CDR2 YYEEEE. Here the CDR3 reads CASSLFLTGQGANGYTF. In DNA, the CDR3 is TGTGCCAGCAGCTTGTTCCTAACGGGACAGGGGGCGAATGGCTACACCTTC.

This chain links TRBV19 with TRBJ2-1; 9 positions match TRBD2. The germline V gene has CDR1 LNHDA and CDR2 SQIVND (reference sequence). Trimming removed 1 base from V and 3 bases from J; junction bases left unmatched: 10. The CDR3 contains 18 residues. The CDR3: CASSIGEQLAGSYNEQFF. As DNA, the CDR3 is TGTGCCAGTAGTATAGGGGAGCAGCTAGCGGGAAGCTACAATGAGCAGTTCTTC.

Here the CDR3 DNA reads TGTGCCAGCAGTTATCTGGGGGAGGACACTGAAGCTTTCTTT. Its translation: CASSYLGEDTEAFF. This chain uses TRBV6-5 with TRBJ1-1, with D possibly TRBD1 on 5 matching bases. Germline V gene lookup returns CDR1 MNHEY and CDR2 SVGAGI. The CDR3 is 14 residues long. V lost 3 bases and J 3 bases, leaving 11 bases between the germline ends.

V and J are TRBV4-3 and TRBJ1-4, with 8 positions matching TRBD1. With 0 bases clipped from V and 5 bases from J, the junction kept 5 bases outside the gene matches. Germline V gene data show CDR1 as LGHNA and CDR2 as YSLEER. The CDR3 has 16 amino acids. The DNA of the CDR3 is TGCGCCAGCAGCCAAGATCAGGGGGCAAGGAATGAAAAACTGTTTTTT. Translation gives CASSQDQGARNEKLFF.

The chain is built from TRBV7-8 and TRBJ1-6; 7 bases line up with TRBD1. Germline assignment: CDR1 SGHVS and CDR2 FQNEAQ. The V segment lost 5 bases and the J segment 5 bases; nucleotides outside the gene matches: 3. The CDR3 has 14 amino acids. The CDR3 spells CASSLGQNNSPLHF. CDR3 bases: TGTGCCAGCAGCCTGGGACAGAATAATTCACCCCTCCACTTT.

V usage is TRBV4-1 and J usage is TRBJ1-2; 10 bases line up with TRBD1. The germline CDR1 and CDR2 sequences are MGHRA and YSYEKL. The CDR3 loop spans 18 amino acids. V trimming: 0 bases; J trimming: 4 bases; junction bases outside the gene matches: 11. The CDR3 DNA sequence: TGCGCCAGCAGCCAAGATCCGGGACAGGGGCTCCCCCTCTATGGCTACACCTTC. This gives the protein CASSQDPGQGLPLYGYTF.